These 3 T cell receptor beta chains came from one sample sequenced in a study of blood T cell repertoires in COVID-19. Profiled with immunoSEQ multiplex PCR; TCRdb holds only in-frame clones, not every one. The table lists 130,000 to 150,000 clones, nearly 90% of them singletons. Sequenced: peripheral blood. The receptors here all came from a man aged 65-85 years with acute or convalescent COVID-19.

The chain combines TRBV6-5 with TRBJ1-5; D remains unclear. V shed 0 bases and J shed 0 bases, with 9 bases lying between them. Germline V gives CDR1 MNHEY, CDR2 SVGAGI. The CDR3 totals 16 residues. The DNA of the CDR3 is TGTGCCAGCAGTTACTCTGGAAGCGTTAGCAATCAGCCCCAGCATTTT. Translation: CASSYSGSVSNQPQHF.

The chain joins TRBV12-3 or TRBV12-4 to TRBJ1-1; D is unresolved. The CDR3 loop spans 13 amino acids. V was cut by 3 bases and J by 3 bases, with 8 bases left in between. CDR3 protein: CASSFSRDTEAFF. As DNA, the CDR3 is TGTGCCAGCAGTTTTAGTCGGGACACTGAAGCTTTCTTT.

The chain couples TRBV4-1 to TRBJ2-1; D gene unclear. Per the germline V gene, CDR1 is MGHRA and CDR2 is YSYEKL. V was pared by 0 bases and J by 0 bases, with 9 bases between. This CDR3 has 16 residues. CDR3 coding DNA: TGCGCCAGCAGCCAAGACCGTTTCGGCTCCTACAATGAGCAGTTCTTC. Protein sequence: CASSQDRFGSYNEQFF.